These T cell receptor beta chains were read from a single sample in a study of blood T cell repertoires in COVID-19. Repertoires were generated with immunoSEQ multiplex PCR, while TCRdb's copy carries only in-frame clones and drops some. Of roughly 360,000 clones listed, around 87% were seen once; the top ten hold around 0.97%. Sequenced material: PBMCs or T cells enriched from blood (not recorded which). Receptor source: a woman aged 30 to 39 with acute COVID-19. The conserved cysteine and the conserved F or W are not part of the CDR3 here. The D gene is left open where the match is weak.

cdr3_aa: ASSPAGTSGGAGTGELF
d_call: TRBD2
v_call: TRBV5-4

cdr3_aa: ASSLGPGGPEETQY
d_call: TRBD2
v_call: TRBV5-1

cdr3_aa: ASSVTGTGAYEQY
d_call: TRBD1
v_call: TRBV25-1

cdr3_aa: ASNTGIREGNTIY
d_call: .
v_call: TRBV5-5

cdr3_aa: ASSLPTGGETNYGYT
d_call: .
v_call: TRBV28

cdr3_aa: ASSQRVRSQPQH
d_call: .
v_call: TRBV3-1/TRBV3-2

cdr3_aa: ASSVDPGAIYEQY
d_call: .
v_call: TRBV9

cdr3_aa: ASRDLPGQGTEAF
d_call: .
v_call: TRBV2

cdr3_aa: ASSARTSGTNTGELF
d_call: TRBD2
v_call: TRBV27

cdr3_aa: ASSRDRSQPQH
d_call: TRBD1
v_call: TRBV4-1

cdr3_aa: ASSFTDTINTEAF
d_call: .
v_call: TRBV28

cdr3_aa: ASSQGTDAEKLF
d_call: .
v_call: TRBV18

cdr3_aa: ASSQDALAAREQY
d_call: TRBD2
v_call: TRBV14

cdr3_aa: AISEGGDQPQH
d_call: .
v_call: TRBV10-3

cdr3_aa: ASSQERGTYEQY
d_call: .
v_call: TRBV4-1

cdr3_aa: ASSDGRGARVEAF
d_call: .
v_call: TRBV6-1

cdr3_aa: ASSQVGAAGLNEQF
d_call: .
v_call: TRBV3-1/TRBV3-2

cdr3_aa: ASSEAPGGQPQH
d_call: .
v_call: TRBV2

cdr3_aa: ASSSPGQGRSYNSPLH
d_call: TRBD1
v_call: TRBV7-2

cdr3_aa: ASRSTGSGNTIY
d_call: .
v_call: TRBV6-5

cdr3_aa: ASSLLQASNQPQH
d_call: .
v_call: TRBV27

cdr3_aa: ASSRQGRAEAF
d_call: TRBD1
v_call: TRBV7-2

cdr3_aa: ASSTLGQGTETQY
d_call: .
v_call: TRBV19

cdr3_aa: ASSQPGQGLYEQY
d_call: TRBD1
v_call: TRBV5-4